The source of this T cell receptor (beta chain) is a study of blood T cell repertoires in COVID-19. Across the study: Specimens from acute and convalescent COVID-19 originated in the United States, Italy and Spain. In each case, the material was cDNA or gDNA derived from T cells, B-cell-depleted T cells, or PBMCs.

CDR3 size: 15 residues. J was trimmed by 2 bases and V by 4 bases; bases with no gene match: 5. From germline, CDR1 is LGHNA and CDR2 YNFKEQ. In the original analysis: Quantification of nucleated cells was approximated via reference gene primer amplification. Assay used: immunoSEQ multiplex PCR; TCRdb lists only in-frame clones, some missing. That table is the source of V, J and clone size, and D and trimming were worked out from the DNA. Of 250,000 to 350,000 clones in the sample, just under 90% are singletons; the top ten hold 6.3%. Followed over time, Seattle patients had been enrolled while infection was active.

The clonotype originates from a woman between 50 and 59 years old with COVID-19, enrolled during active disease. Sequenced: peripheral blood. The V call is TRBV4-2, the J call TRBJ2-3, with TRBD2 matching 8 bases. CDR3 in DNA: TGTGCCAGCAGCCTCCGCGGGGGGACCACAGATACGCAGTATTTT. Amino acids: CASSLRGGTTDTQYF.